This T cell receptor (beta chain) was recovered during a study of T cell repertoires in cytomegalovirus infection. Study details: CMV epitopes, recently identified HLA-C-restricted and well-studied HLA-B-restricted, were used.

TCRdb reanalysed the reads using MiXCR and keeps one entry per CDR3 protein. This table holds about 890,000 distinct CDR3 sequences, approximately 30% found once. Germline V gene data show CDR1 as MGHRA and CDR2 as YSYEKL. This CDR3 has 16 residues. The V and J ends lost 0 bases and 5 bases, in that order; junction bases with no gene match: 1. A remark on this clonotype: Its specificity is unknown.

Findings and limits, study-wide: In two of eight donors, the top clonotype was HLA-C-restricted CMV-specific.

The TCR originated in a human donor in good health (CMV status not recorded). Some clones in this sample may be carry-over from other donors' samples. The J gene is TRBJ2-1, the V gene TRBV4-1; 13 bases align to TRBD2. The sequences come from cultured CD8+ T cells from PBMCs, collected from culture after CMV antigen stimulation. CDR3 region: CASSQETSGGHNEQFF. The CDR3 DNA follows: TGCGCCAGCAGCCAAGAGACTAGCGGGGGGCACAATGAGCAGTTCTTC.